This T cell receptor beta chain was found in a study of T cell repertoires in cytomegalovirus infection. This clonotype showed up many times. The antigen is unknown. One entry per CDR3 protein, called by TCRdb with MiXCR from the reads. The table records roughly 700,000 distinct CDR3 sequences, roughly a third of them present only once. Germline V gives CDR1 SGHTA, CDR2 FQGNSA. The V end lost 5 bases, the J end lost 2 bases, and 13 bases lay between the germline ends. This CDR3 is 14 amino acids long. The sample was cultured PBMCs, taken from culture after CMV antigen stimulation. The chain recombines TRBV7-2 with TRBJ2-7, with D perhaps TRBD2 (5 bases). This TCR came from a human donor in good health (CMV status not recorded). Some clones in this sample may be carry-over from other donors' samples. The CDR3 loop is CASSPRGQTYEQYF. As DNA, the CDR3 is TGTGCCAGCAGCCCCCGAGGGCAAACCTACGAGCAGTACTTC. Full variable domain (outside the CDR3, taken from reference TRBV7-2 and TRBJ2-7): GAGVSQSPSNKVTEKGKDVELRCDPISGHTALYWYRQSLGQGLEFLIYFQGNSAPDKSGLPSDRFSAERTGGSVSTLTIQRTQQEDSAVYLCASSPRGQTYEQYFGPGTRLTVT.